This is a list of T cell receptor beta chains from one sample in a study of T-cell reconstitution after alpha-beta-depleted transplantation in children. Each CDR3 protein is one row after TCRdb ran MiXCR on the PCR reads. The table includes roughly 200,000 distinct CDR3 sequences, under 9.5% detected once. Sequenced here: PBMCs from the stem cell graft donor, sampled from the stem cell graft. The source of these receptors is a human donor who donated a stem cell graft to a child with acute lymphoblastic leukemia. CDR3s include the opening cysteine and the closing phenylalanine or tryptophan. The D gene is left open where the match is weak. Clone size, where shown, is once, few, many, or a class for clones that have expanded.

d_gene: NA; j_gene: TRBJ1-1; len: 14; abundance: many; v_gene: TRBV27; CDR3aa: CASSKTGPNTEAFF; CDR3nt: TGTGCCAGCAGTAAAACAGGACCTAACACTGAAGCTTTCTTT
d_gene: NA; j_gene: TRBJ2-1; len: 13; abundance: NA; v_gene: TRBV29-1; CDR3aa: CSTTLTGNNEQFF; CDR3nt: TGCAGCACTACACTTACAGGGAACAATGAGCAGTTCTTC
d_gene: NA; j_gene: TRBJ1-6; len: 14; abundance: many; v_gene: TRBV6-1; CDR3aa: CASSPTGFDSPLHF; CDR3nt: TGTGCCAGCAGTCCCACAGGGTTCGATTCACCCCTCCACTTT
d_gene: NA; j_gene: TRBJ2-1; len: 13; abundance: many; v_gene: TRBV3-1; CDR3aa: CASSQRGDNEQFF; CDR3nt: TGTGCCAGCAGCCAACGTGGGGACAATGAGCAGTTCTTC
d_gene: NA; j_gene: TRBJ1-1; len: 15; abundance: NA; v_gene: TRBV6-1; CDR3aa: CASSPWGAGDTEAFF; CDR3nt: TGTGCCAGCAGTCCCTGGGGGGCGGGAGACACTGAAGCTTTCTTT
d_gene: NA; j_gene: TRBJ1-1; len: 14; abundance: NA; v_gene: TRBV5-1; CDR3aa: CASSSITKNTEAFF; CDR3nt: TGCGCCAGCAGCTCCATCACAAAGAACACTGAAGCTTTCTTT
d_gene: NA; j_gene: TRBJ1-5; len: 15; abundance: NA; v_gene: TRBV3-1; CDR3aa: CASSQGEGKGQPQHF; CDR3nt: TGTGCCAGCAGCCAAGGAGAGGGGAAGGGTCAGCCCCAGCATTTT
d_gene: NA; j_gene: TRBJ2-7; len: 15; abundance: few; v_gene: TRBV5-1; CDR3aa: CASSLNIGQNYEQYF; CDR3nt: TGCGCCAGCAGCTTGAATATAGGACAGAACTACGAGCAGTACTTC
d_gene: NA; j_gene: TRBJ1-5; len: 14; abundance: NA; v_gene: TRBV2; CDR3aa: CASGGGNSNQPQHF; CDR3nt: TGTGCCAGTGGGGGGGGTAATAGCAATCAGCCCCAGCATTTT
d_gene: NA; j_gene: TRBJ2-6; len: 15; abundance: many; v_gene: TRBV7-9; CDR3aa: CASSLGRGARNVLTF; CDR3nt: TGTGCCAGCAGCTTAGGACGGGGGGCCCGCAACGTCCTGACTTTC
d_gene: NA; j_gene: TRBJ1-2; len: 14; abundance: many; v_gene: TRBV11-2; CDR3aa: CASSLGLAGAGYTF; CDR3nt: TGTGCCAGCAGCTTGGGGCTTGCCGGGGCTGGCTACACCTTC
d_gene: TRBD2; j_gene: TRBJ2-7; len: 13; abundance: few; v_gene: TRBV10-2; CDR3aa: CASEASGSYEQYF; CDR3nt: TGCGCCAGCGAGGCTAGCGGGTCCTACGAGCAGTACTTC
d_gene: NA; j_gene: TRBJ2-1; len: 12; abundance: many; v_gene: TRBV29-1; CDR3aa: CSVGKPSNEQFF; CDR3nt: TGCAGCGTTGGAAAGCCCAGCAATGAGCAGTTCTTC
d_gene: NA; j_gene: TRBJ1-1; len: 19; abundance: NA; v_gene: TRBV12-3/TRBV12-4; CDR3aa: CASSPRVSAGGWMNTEAFF; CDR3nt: TGTGCCAGCAGTCCCCGAGTAAGTGCCGGAGGGTGGATGAACACTGAAGCTTTCTTT
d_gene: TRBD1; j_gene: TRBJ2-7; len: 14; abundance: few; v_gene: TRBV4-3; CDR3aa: CASSRDRESYEQYF; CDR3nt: TGCGCCAGCAGCCGGGACAGGGAATCCTACGAGCAGTACTTC
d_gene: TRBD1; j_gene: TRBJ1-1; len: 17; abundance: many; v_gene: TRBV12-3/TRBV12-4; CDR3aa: CASSLGSRGRGNTEAFF; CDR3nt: TGTGCCAGCAGTTTAGGGAGTAGGGGGCGAGGGAACACTGAAGCTTTCTTT
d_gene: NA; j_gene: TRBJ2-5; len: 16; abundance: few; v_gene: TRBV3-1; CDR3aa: CASSQDTRGAWETQYF; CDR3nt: TGTGCCAGCAGCCAAGATACCAGGGGGGCCTGGGAGACCCAGTACTTC
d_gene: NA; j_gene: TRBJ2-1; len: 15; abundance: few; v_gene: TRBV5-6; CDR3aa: CASSFTGAAYNEQFF; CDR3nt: TGTGCCAGCAGCTTTACGGGGGCCGCCTACAATGAGCAGTTCTTC
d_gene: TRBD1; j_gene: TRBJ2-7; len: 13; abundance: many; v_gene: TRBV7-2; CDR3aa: CASSYDRANEQYF; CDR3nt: TGTGCCAGCAGTTACGACAGGGCTAACGAGCAGTACTTC
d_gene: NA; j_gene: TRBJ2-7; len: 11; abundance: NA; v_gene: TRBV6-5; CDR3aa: CASSYLAEQYF; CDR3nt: TGTGCCAGCAGTTACTTGGCCGAGCAGTACTTC
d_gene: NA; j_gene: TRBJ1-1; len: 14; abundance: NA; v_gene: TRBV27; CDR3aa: CASSLSPGTTEAFF; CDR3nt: TGTGCCAGCAGTTTATCTCCAGGGACCACTGAAGCTTTCTTT
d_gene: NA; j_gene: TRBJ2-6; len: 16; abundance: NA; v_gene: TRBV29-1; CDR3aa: CSVEDRRTSGANVLTF; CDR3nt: TGCAGCGTTGAAGATCGAAGAACTTCTGGGGCCAACGTCCTGACTTTC
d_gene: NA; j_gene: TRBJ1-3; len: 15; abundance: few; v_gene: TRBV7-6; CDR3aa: CASSLASGSGNTIYF; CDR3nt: TGTGCCAGCAGCTTAGCTAGCGGCTCTGGAAACACCATATATTTT
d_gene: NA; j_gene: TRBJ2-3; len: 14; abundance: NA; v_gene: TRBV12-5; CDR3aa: CASGLGTSTDTQYF; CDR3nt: TGTGCTAGTGGTTTAGGGACATCCACAGATACGCAGTATTTT
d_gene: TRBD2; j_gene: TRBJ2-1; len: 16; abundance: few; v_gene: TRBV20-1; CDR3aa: CSAGVGTTLSYNEQFF; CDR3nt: TGCAGTGCGGGGGTGGGGACTACTCTATCCTACAATGAGCAGTTCTTC
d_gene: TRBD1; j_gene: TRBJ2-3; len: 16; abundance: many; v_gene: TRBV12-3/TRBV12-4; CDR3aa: CASSPRQGAHTDTQYF; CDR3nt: TGTGCCAGCAGTCCTCGACAGGGGGCCCACACAGATACGCAGTATTTT
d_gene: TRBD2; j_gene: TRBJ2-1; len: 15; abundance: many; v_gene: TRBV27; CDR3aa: CASSLSGTSVYEQFF; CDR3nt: TGTGCCAGCAGTTTATCGGGGACTAGCGTCTATGAGCAGTTCTTC
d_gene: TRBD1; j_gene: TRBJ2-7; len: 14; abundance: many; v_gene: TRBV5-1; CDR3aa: CASSGGTGLYEQYF; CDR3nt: TGCGCCAGCAGCGGAGGGACAGGGCTCTACGAGCAGTACTTC
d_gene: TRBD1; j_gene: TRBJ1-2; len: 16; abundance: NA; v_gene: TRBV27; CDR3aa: CASSPRWDRGPYGYTF; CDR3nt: TGTGCCAGCAGCCCCCGCTGGGACAGGGGCCCCTATGGCTACACCTTC
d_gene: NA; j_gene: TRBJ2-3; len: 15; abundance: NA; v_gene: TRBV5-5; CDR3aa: CASSRIAGNSDTQYF; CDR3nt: TGTGCCAGCAGCCGTATAGCAGGGAACTCAGATACGCAGTATTTT
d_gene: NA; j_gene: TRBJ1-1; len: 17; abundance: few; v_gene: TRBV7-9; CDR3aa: CASSLAQGGLIGTEAFF; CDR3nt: TGTGCCAGCAGCTTAGCGCAGGGCGGTCTGATAGGCACTGAAGCTTTCTTT
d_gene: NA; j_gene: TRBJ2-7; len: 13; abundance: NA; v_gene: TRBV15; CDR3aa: CATSSGRGSEQYF; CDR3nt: TGTGCCACCAGCAGTGGGAGGGGGAGCGAGCAGTACTTC
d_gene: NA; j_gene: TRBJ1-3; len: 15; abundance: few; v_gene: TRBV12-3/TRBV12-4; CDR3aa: CASSLLRLGGNTIYF; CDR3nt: TGTGCCAGCAGTTTGTTACGGCTGGGTGGAAACACCATATATTTT
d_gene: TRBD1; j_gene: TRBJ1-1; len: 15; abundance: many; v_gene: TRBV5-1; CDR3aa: CASSLAGTVNTEAFF; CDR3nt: TGCGCCAGCAGCTTGGCCGGGACAGTGAACACTGAAGCTTTCTTT
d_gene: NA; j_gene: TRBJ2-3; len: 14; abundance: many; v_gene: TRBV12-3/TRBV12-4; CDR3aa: CASSSGTHTDTQYF; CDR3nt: TGTGCCAGCAGTTCCGGGACACACACAGATACGCAGTATTTT
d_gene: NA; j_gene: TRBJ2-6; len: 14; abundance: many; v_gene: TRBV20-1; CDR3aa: CSASTLTGANVLTF; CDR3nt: TGCAGTGCTTCCACTCTGACTGGGGCCAACGTCCTGACTTTC
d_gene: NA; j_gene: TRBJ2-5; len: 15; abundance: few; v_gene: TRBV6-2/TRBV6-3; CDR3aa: CASSSFRRGAETQYF; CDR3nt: TGTGCCAGCAGTTCGTTCAGGCGGGGAGCGGAGACCCAGTACTTC
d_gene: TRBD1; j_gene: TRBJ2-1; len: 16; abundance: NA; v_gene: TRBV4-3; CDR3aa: CASSQRTGPSYNEQFF; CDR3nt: TGCGCCAGCAGCCAACGGACAGGGCCTTCCTACAATGAGCAGTTCTTC
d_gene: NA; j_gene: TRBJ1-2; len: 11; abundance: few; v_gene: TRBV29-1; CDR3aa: CSGENSGGYTF; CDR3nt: TGCAGCGGGGAAAACAGTGGCGGCTACACCTTC
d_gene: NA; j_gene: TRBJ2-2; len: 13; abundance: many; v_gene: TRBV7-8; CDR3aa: CASSSRTTGELFF; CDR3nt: TGTGCCAGCAGCTCCCGGACAACCGGGGAGCTGTTTTTT